This TCR beta chain emerged from a study of blood T cell repertoires in COVID-19. Looking at the study overall: Both acute and convalescent COVID-19 samples were obtained from the United States, Italy and Spain.

V dropped 6 bases and J dropped 11; count of bases not matched to a gene: 10. In germline, CDR1 is MNHEY, CDR2 SVGAGI. CDR3 length equals 14 residues. The repertoire was sequenced with immunoSEQ multiplex PCR; TCRdb's copy has only in-frame clones and lacks some. The sample includes 84,000 or so clones, around 81% seen only once; the top ten take about an eighth. The sequence was collected from a woman aged 65 to 85 with active or convalescent COVID-19. Sample: peripheral blood. The chain couples TRBV6-5 to TRBJ1-4, with 9 nucleotides matching TRBD1. The DNA of the CDR3 is TGTGCCAGCAGCCAGGGACAGGGACGGATGAAACTGTTTTTT. Translation gives CASSQGQGRMKLFF.